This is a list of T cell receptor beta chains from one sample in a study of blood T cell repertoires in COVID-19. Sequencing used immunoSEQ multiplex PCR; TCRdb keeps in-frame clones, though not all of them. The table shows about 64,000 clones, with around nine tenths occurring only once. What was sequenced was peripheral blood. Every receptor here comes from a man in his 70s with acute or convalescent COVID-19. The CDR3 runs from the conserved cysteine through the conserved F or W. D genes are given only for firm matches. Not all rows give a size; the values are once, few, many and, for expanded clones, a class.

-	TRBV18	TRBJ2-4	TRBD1	TGTGCCAGCTCACTCCGGGACAGGGGTGCCAAAAACATTCAGTACTTC	CASSLRDRGAKNIQYF
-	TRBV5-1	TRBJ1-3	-	TGCGCCAGCAGCTTGAACAGGGCGTTCTCTGGAAACACCATATATTTT	CASSLNRAFSGNTIYF
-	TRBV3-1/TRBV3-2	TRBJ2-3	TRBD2	TGTGCCAGCAGCCAAGAGGGGGGGGACCCGACGAGACTCCCAAGCACAGATACGCAGTATTTT	CASSQEGGDPTRLPSTDTQYF
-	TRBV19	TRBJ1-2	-	TGTGCCAGTAGCACAACCAGGGCTTCTAACTATGGCTACACCTTC	CASSTTRASNYGYTF
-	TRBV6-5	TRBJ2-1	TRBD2	TGTGCCAGCAGCTCCCCGGGACTAGGTCTCAATGAGCAGTTCTTC	CASSSPGLGLNEQFF
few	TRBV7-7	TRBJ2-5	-	TGTGCTAGCAGCTTCGGTGGAGGGGGCCTCAATCAAGAGACCCAGTACTTC	CASSFGGGGLNQETQYF
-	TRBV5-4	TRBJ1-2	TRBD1	TGTGCCAACAGCCAGGGGGCAGGCTATGGCTACACCTTC	CANSQGAGYGYTF
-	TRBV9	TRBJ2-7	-	TGTGCCAGCAGTGCGGCTGGTGTAGTGAACGAGCAGTACTTC	CASSAAGVVNEQYF
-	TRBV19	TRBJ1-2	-	TGTGCCAGTAGTGCCCCACGTCGGAGACAGGTGACCTATGGCTACACCTTC	CASSAPRRRQVTYGYTF
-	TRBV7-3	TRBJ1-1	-	TGTGCCAGCAGCTTACTGGGGCAGGACACTGAAGCTTTCTTT	CASSLLGQDTEAFF
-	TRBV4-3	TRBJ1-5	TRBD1	TGCGCCAGCAGCCTTGCCTACAGGGGGCTCGGCAATCAGCCCCAGCATTTT	CASSLAYRGLGNQPQHF
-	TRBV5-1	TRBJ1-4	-	TGCGCCAGCAGCACGGTGGGGCAGGGCGGTGAAAAACTGTTTTTT	CASSTVGQGGEKLFF
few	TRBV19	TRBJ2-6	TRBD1	TGTGCCAGTAGTTTAACAGGGGGCGCTGGGGCCAACGTCCTGACTTTC	CASSLTGGAGANVLTF
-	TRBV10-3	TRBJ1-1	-	TGTGCCATCAGTGCAGGGTCTTCTACGAACACTGAAGCTTTCTTT	CAISAGSSTNTEAFF
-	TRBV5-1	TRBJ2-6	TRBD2	TGCGCCAGCAGCTTGGCTGCGGGGGGGCCTACCGGGGCCAACGTCCTGACTTTC	CASSLAAGGPTGANVLTF
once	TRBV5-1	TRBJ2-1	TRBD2	TGCGCCAGCAGCTTGGCTAGGCTAGCGGGGTCCGGCTCCTACAATGAGCAGTTCTTC	CASSLARLAGSGSYNEQFF
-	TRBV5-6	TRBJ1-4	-	TGTGCCAGCAGCCGAGGCGGGGTGATCGGGACTAATGAAAAACTGTTTTTT	CASSRGGVIGTNEKLFF
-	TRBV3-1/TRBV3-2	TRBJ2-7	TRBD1	TGTGCCAGCAGCCCCCCTCCGGGACAGGGTTCCTACGAGCAGTACTTC	CASSPPPGQGSYEQYF
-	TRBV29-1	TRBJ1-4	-	TGCAGCGTCCGCCGGGACATGAATGAAAAACTGTTTTTT	CSVRRDMNEKLFF
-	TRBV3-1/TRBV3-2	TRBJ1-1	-	TGTGCCAGCAGCTCCCTTGTGGGGCGTGAAGCTTTCTTT	CASSSLVGREAFF
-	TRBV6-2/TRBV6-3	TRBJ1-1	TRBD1	TGTGCCAGCAGTCGCCTGGGACAGGCTATGAACACTGAAGCTTTCTTT	CASSRLGQAMNTEAFF
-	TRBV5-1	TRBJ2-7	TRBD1	TGCGCCAGCAGCTCGGGACAGGGAACCTACGAGCAGTACTTC	CASSSGQGTYEQYF
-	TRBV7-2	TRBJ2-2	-	TGTGCCAGCAGCCCAAACCGGCAGGCAGAGCTGTTTTTT	CASSPNRQAELFF
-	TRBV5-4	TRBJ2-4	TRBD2	TGTGCCAGCAGCCCAACGGGGGGTACGCTAGCCAAAAACATTCAGTACTTC	CASSPTGGTLAKNIQYF
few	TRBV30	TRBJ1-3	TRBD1	TGTGCCTGTGACAGGGGCGGTGGAAACACCATATATTTT	CACDRGGGNTIYF
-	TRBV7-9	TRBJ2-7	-	TGTGCCAGCAGTACGAGCGCCTACGAGCAGTACTTC	CASSTSAYEQYF
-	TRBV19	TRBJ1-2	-	TGTGCCAGTAGTATGGGGCGGAACTATGGCTACACCTTC	CASSMGRNYGYTF
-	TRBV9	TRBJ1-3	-	TGTGCCAGCAGCGTAGATTTTGAGATTGGAAACACCATATATTTT	CASSVDFEIGNTIYF
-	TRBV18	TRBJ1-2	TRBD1	TGTGCCAGCTCACCACAGGGGGCGGCAGATGGCTACACCTTC	CASSPQGAADGYTF
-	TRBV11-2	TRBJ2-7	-	TGTGCCAGCAGCTTAGGGGGGGACTACGAGCAGTACTTC	CASSLGGDYEQYF
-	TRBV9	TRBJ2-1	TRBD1	TGTGCCAGCAGCGTAGTAGGGGCAGGGGGCTCCTACAATGAGCAGTTCTTC	CASSVVGAGGSYNEQFF
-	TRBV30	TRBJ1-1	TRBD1	TGTGCCTGGAGGAAACAGGGACAGTCTGAAGCTTTCTTT	CAWRKQGQSEAFF
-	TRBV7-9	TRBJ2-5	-	TGTGCCAGCAGCTTCCTCCCGGGATCAGGGGTGGATGAGACCCAGTACTTC	CASSFLPGSGVDETQYF
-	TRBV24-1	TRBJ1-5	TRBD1	TGTGCCACCAGTGATATGGACAGGGGGCCCAATCAGCCCCAGCATTTT	CATSDMDRGPNQPQHF
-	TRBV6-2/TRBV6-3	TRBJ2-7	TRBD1	TGTGCCAGCAACCCCGGGACAGGGGGCTCCTACGAGCAGTACTTC	CASNPGTGGSYEQYF
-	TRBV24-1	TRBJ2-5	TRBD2	TGTGCCATCGGGGGAGGGGCGAAAGAGACCCAGTACTTC	CAIGGGAKETQYF
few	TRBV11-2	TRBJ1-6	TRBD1	TGTGCCAGCACCTCAGGCAGTCAGGGGGAAAATTCACCCCTCCACTTT	CASTSGSQGENSPLHF
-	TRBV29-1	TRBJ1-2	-	TGCAGCGTTGCAGGGAGGGCCTTC	CSVAGRAF
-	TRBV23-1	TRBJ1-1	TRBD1	TGCGCCAGCAGTCAATCTAGGGGGCCGAGAGGAAACACTGAAGCTTTCTTT	CASSQSRGPRGNTEAFF
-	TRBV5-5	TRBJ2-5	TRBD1	TGTGCCAGCAGCTTGACAGGGGGCGTGGAGACCCAGTACTTC	CASSLTGGVETQYF
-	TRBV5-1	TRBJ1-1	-	TGCGCCAGCAGCTCCGGGGGAAAGAGGACTGAAGCTTTCTTT	CASSSGGKRTEAFF
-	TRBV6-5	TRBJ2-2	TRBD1	TGTGCCAGCAGTTACACCGGGACAGTGAACACCGGGGAGCTGTTTTTT	CASSYTGTVNTGELFF
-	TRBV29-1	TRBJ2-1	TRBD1	TGCAGCGTTGAAGGGAACAGGGGAACCTCCTACAATGAGCAGTTCTTC	CSVEGNRGTSYNEQFF
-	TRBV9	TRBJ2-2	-	TGTGCCAGCAGCGTAAACACGAACACCGGGGAGCTGTTTTTT	CASSVNTNTGELFF
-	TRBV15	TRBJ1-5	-	TGTGCCACCAGCAGAGATCTTCAGCCCCAGCATTTT	CATSRDLQPQHF
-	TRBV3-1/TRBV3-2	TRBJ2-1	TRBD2	TGTGCCAGCAGCCAAGCTAGCGGGGGGAACATTGAGCAGTTCTTC	CASSQASGGNIEQFF
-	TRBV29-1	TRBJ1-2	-	TGCAGCGTTTACCCCACAGGGACCTTTAACTATGGCTACACCTTC	CSVYPTGTFNYGYTF
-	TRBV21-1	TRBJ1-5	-	TGTGCCAGCAGCAATCGGGGGGGGAATCAGCCCCAGCATTTT	CASSNRGGNQPQHF
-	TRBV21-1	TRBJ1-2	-	TGTGCCAGCAGCAAAGCGTCCGATCGGACAGGGGGCTATGGCTACACCTTC	CASSKASDRTGGYGYTF
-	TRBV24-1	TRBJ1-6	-	TGTGCCACCAGTGATGAGAATTCACCCCTCCACTTT	CATSDENSPLHF
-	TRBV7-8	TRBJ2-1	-	TGTGCCAGCAGCCCCCGCCGCTTGACAGGGACTTTTTCCTACAATGAGCAGTTCTTC	CASSPRRLTGTFSYNEQFF
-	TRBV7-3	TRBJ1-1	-	TGTGCCAGCAGCTTAGATTCGGACACTGAAGCTTTCTTT	CASSLDSDTEAFF
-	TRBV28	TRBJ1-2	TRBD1	TGTGCCAGCAGGGTACAGGGGGCACAAAACTATGGCTACACCTTC	CASRVQGAQNYGYTF
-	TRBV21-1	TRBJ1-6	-	TGTGCCAGCAGCACTACCCACTCGAGCTCCTATAATTCACCCCTCCACTTT	CASSTTHSSSYNSPLHF
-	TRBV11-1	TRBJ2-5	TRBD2	TGTGCCAGCAGCCTTACTAGCGGGGGGGCCAAGGAGACCCAGTACTTC	CASSLTSGGAKETQYF
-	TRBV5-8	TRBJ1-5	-	TGTGCCAGCAGCTTGGGACTTTATCAGCCCCAGCATTTT	CASSLGLYQPQHF
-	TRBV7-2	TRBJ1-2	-	TGTGCCAGCAGCTTGGGACAACCGCGCGTCTATGGCTACACCTTC	CASSLGQPRVYGYTF